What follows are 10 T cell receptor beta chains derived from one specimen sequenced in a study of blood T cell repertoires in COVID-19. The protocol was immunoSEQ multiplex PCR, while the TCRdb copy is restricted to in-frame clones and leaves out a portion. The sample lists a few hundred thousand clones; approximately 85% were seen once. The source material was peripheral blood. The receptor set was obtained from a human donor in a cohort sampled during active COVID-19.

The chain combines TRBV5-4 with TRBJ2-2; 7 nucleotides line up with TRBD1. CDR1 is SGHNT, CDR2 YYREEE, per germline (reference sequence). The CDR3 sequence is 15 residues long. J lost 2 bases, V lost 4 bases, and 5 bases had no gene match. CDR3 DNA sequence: TGTGCCAGCAGCCCGGGACAGCTAAACACCGGGGAGCTGTTTTTT. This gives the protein CASSPGQLNTGELFF.

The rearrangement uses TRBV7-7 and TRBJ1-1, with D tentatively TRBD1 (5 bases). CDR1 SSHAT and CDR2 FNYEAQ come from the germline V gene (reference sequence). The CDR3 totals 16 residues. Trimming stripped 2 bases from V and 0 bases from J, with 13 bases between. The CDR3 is CASSLPGRLMNTEAFF. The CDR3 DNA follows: TGTGCCAGCAGCTTACCAGGGCGACTCATGAACACTGAAGCTTTCTTT.

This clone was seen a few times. This chain's CDR3 is CASSLDPLLRGGYTF. Written as DNA, the CDR3 is TGTGCCAGCAGCTTAGATCCCCTCCTGAGAGGGGGCTACACCTTC. The chain links TRBV11-2 to TRBJ1-2, with D unresolved. The CDR3 consists of 15 residues. CDR1 and CDR2 from the germline V gene are SGHAT and FQNNGV. V lost 0 bases and J 8 bases, leaving 16 bases between the germline ends.

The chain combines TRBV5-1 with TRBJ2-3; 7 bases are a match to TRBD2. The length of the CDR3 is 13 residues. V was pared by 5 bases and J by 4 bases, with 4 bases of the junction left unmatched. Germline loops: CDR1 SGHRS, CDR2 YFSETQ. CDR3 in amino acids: CASRRGISDTQYF. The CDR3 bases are TGCGCCAGCAGGCGGGGGATATCAGATACGCAGTATTTT.

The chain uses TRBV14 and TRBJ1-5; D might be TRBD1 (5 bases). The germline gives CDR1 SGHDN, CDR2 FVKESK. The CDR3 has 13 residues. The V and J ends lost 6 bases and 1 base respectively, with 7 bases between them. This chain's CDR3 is CASSGGSNQPQHF. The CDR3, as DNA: TGTGCCAGCAGTGGGGGGAGCAATCAGCCCCAGCATTTT.

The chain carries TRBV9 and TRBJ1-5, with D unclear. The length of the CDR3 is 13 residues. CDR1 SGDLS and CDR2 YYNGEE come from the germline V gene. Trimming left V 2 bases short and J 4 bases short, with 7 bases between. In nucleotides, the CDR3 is TGTGCCAGCAGCGTCCCCGGTAATCAGCCCCAGCATTTT. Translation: CASSVPGNQPQHF.

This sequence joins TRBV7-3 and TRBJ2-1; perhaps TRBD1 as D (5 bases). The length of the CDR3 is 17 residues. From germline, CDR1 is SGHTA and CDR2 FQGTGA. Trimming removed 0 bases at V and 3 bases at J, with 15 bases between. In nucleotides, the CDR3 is TGTGCCAGCAGCTTAACCAACCAGGGTTTTCTCTACAATGAGCAGTTCTTC. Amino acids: CASSLTNQGFLYNEQFF.

The CDR3 reads CASSRRDRGQETQYF. The CDR3 DNA sequence: TGTGCCAGCAGCCGCCGGGACAGGGGGCAAGAGACCCAGTACTTC. The chain links TRBV27 to TRBJ2-5; 11 bases match TRBD1. V trimming: 6 bases; J trimming: 2 bases; junction bases outside the gene matches: 5. Germline V gives CDR1 MNHEY, CDR2 SMNVEV (reference sequence). This CDR3 region has 15 residues.

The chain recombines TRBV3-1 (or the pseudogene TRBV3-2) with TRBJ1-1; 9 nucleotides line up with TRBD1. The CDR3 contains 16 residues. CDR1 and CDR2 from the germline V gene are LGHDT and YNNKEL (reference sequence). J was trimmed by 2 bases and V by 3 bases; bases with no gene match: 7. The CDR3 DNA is TGTGCCAGCAGCCACTTCGGACAGGGGACAAACACTGAAGCTTTCTTT. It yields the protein CASSHFGQGTNTEAFF.

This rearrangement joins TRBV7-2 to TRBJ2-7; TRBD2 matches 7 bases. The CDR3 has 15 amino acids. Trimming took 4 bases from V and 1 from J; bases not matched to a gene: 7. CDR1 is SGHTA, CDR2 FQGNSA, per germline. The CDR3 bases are TGTGCCAGCAGCTCCCTACCGGGACTATCCTACGAGCAGTACTTC. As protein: CASSSLPGLSYEQYF.